The TCR beta chain described here comes from a study of T cells in Graves' hyperthyroidism and ophthalmopathy. Overall study results and limits: The model forecast ophthalmopathy, anticipating it by a median around 6.4 months before onset.

This clonotype was observed at least ten times. Antigen specificity is unknown. Disease duration under 2 months; hyperthyroidism patients were aged 18 to 65. Exclusion criteria comprised uncontrolled infection, other autoimmune disease, pregnancy or lactation. PBMCs were sourced from more than 9 ml fresh peripheral blood. The CDR3 has 14 amino acids. Germline V lookup: CDR1 LGHDT, CDR2 YNNKEL (reference sequence). Trimming took off 1 base at V and 6 bases at J, with 11 bases between the two ends. RNA transcripts provided the source from which TCR beta CDR3 regions were amplified. HTBI primers drove first-round RT-PCR of the TCR CDR3. One entry per CDR3 protein, called by TCRdb with MiXCR from the multiplex PCR reads. The table includes some 770,000 distinct CDR3 sequences, over 15% detected once.

The sequencing sample was made of blood. The rearrangement uses TRBV3-1 and TRBJ2-3; no definite D call. This clonotype originated in a man aged 18-30 years with Graves' hyperthyroidism. CDR3 sequence: CASSQVTVGDTQYF. The CDR3 coding sequence is TGTGCCAGCAGCCAAGTGACGGTAGGGGATACGCAGTATTTT.